This T cell receptor beta chain was sequenced in a study of blood T cell repertoires in COVID-19. In the study overall: Italy, Spain and the United States were the sources of the convalescent and acute COVID-19 samples.

The germline gives CDR1 SGDLS, CDR2 YYNGEE. The CDR3 runs 14 residues. Libraries were prepared by immunoSEQ multiplex PCR; TCRdb keeps only in-frame clonotypes and omits some of them. Of 120,000 or so clones in the sample, approximately 85% are singletons; the top ten hold under 8%. A remark on this clone: Mismatch with germline at one junction end may stem from a read error. Other DNA sequences in this specimen translate into the identical CDR3.

The origin of this receptor is a man of 80 years or more with active or convalescent COVID-19. The rearrangement joins TRBV9 to TRBJ1-3; possibly TRBD1 for D (5 bases). The specimen sequenced was peripheral blood. This chain's CDR3 is CASSDRPSGNTIYF. DNA of the CDR3: TGTGCCAGCAGCGACAGGCCCTCTGGAAATACCATATATTTT.